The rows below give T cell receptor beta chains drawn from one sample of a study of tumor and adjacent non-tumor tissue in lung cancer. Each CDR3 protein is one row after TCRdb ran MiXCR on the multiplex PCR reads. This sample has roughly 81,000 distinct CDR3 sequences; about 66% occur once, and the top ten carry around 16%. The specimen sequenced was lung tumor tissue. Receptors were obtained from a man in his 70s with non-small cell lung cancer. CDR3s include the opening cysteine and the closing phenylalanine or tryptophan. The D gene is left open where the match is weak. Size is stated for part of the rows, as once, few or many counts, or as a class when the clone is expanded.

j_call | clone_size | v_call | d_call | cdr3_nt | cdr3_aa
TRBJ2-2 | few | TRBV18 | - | TGTGCCAGCTCACCGAAGAACACCGGGGAGCTGTTTTTT | CASSPKNTGELFF
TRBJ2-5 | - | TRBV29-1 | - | TGCAGCGTTTGTGGGTCGGCACAGGAGACCCAGTACTTC | CSVCGSAQETQYF
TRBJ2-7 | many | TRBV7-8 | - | TGTGCCAGCAGCTTGGCAGGAGGTGGCTACGAGCAGTACTTC | CASSLAGGGYEQYF
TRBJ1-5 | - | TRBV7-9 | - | TGTGCCAGCAGCTCCCCAGGGGATAATCAGCCCCAGCATTTT | CASSSPGDNQPQHF
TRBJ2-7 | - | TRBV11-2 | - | TGTACCAGCAGCTTGTATTACGAGCAGTACTTC | CTSSLYYEQYF
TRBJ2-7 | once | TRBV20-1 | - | TGCAGTGCTACCAGTTGTTTTGACGAGCAGTACTTC | CSATSCFDEQYF
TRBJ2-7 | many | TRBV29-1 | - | TGCAGCGTCCGAACGGGGAACAGACTCGCTTACGAGCAGTACTTC | CSVRTGNRLAYEQYF
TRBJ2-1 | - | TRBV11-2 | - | TGTACCAGCGTGAGTGGACAGAGCTCCTACAATGAGCAGTTCTTC | CTSVSGQSSYNEQFF
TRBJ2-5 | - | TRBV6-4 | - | TGTGTCAGCAGTCCTAGCAGGGGGGCCGGTGAGACCCAGTACTTC | CVSSPSRGAGETQYF
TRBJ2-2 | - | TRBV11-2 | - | TGTGCAAGCAGTTTAGGCAGGGGAAGAATCGGGGAGCTGTTTTTT | CASSLGRGRIGELFF
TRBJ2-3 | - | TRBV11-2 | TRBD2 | TGTGCCAGCGGGACTAAGTGTAGAAGCACAGATACGCAGTATTTT | CASGTKCRSTDTQYF
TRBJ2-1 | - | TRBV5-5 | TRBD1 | TGTGCCAGCAGTCGCGCAGGACAGGGGGACAATGAGCGGTTCTTC | CASSRAGQGDNERFF
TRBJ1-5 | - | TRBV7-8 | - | TGTGCCAGGAGCCCCCTCGGGGTGGATCAGCCCCAGCATTTT | CARSPLGVDQPQHF
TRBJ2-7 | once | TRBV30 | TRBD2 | TGTGCCTGGAGTGCAGGACTAGCGGGAGTAGGGTTGAGGGAGAAGTACTTC | CAWSAGLAGVGLREKYF
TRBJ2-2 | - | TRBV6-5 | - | TGTGCCAGCAGTTCCGGATTGTGGATCGGGGAGCTGTTTTTT | CASSSGLWIGELFF
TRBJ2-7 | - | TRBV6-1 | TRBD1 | TGTGCCAACAGGGGGACAGTCGCCTACGAGCAGTACTTC | CANRGTVAYEQYF
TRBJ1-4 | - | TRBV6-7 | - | TGTGCCAACAGTTCAAAGACGGGCCTTAATGAAAAACTGTTTTTT | CANSSKTGLNEKLFF
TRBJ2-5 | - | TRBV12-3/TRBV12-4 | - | TGTGCCAACAGTTTGTGGGACGAAGAGACCCAGTGCTTC | CANSLWDEETQCF
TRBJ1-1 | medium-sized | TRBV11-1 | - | TGTGCCAGCAGCTTGATCGGGGCCAGGAACACTGAAGCTTTCTTT | CASSLIGARNTEAFF
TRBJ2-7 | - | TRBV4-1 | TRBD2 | TGTGCCAGCAGCCCTACTAGCGGTATCTCCTACGAGATGTACTTC | CASSPTSGISYEMYF
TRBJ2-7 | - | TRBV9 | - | TGCGCCAGCAGCAGTGCTCGGGCGGTCGAGCAGTACTTC | CASSSARAVEQYF
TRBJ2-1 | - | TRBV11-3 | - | TGTGCCAGCAGCTTAGACGGGATCGGGGAGCAGTTCTTC | CASSLDGIGEQFF
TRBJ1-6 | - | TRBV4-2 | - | TGTGTCAGCAGCCACGACCCCCTTGGAGGGGGAGGAAATTCACCCCTCTACTTT | CVSSHDPLGGGGNSPLYF
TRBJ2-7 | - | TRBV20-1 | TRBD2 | TGCAGTGCTCCCCCTAGCGGTACCTACGAGCAGTACTTC | CSAPPSGTYEQYF
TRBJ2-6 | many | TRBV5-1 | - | TGCGCCAGCAGCACCGACAGGGCCAACGTCCTGACTTTC | CASSTDRANVLTF
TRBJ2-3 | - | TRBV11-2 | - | TGTGCGAGCAGCTTAGAAACACTCCTCACAGATACGCAGTATTTT | CASSLETLLTDTQYF
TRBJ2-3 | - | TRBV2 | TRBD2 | TGTGCCAGCAGTTCAGCGAGTGGGTTTGGGACTAGCACATATACGCAGTATTTT | CASSSASGFGTSTYTQYF
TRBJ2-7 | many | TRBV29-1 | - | TGCAGCGCCGGAGACTTAACAGGGCTCTACGAGCAGTACTTC | CSAGDLTGLYEQYF
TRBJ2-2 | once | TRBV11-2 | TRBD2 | TGTACCAGCAGCTTAGGCGGGGGGAGAACTGTGGAGCTGTTTTTT | CTSSLGGGRTVELFF
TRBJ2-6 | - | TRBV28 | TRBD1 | TGTGCCAGCAGTGTCGGACAGGGGCGACGGCTCTCTGGGGTCAACGTCCTGACTTTC | CASSVGQGRRLSGVNVLTF
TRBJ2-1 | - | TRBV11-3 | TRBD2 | TGTGCCAGCAGCACGATCGGGACTAGCGGGAGGGGTGGTTCCGATGAGCAGTTCTTC | CASSTIGTSGRGGSDEQFF
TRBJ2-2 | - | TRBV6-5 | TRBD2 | TGTGCCAGCAGAGTAGCGGGGGGGATTACCTGGAAGCTGTTTTTT | CASRVAGGITWKLFF
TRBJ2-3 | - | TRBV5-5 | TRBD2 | TGTGCCAACAGCTTGGGAGCGGGGGGCACAGATACACAGTATTTT | CANSLGAGGTDTQYF
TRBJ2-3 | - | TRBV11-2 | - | TGTGCCAGTAGCGCAAGCACGTGCGATATGCAGTATTTT | CASSASTCDMQYF
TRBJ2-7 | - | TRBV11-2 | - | TGTGCCATCAGTCCCCGTCCGCAGAGCTCCTACGAGCAGTACTTC | CAISPRPQSSYEQYF
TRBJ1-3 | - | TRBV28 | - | TGTGCCAGCTCGTTTGCGGGGGTCTCTGGAAACACCATATATTTT | CASSFAGVSGNTIYF
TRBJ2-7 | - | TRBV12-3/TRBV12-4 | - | TGTACCAACAGTAAAACAGGGATCGAGCAGTACTTC | CTNSKTGIEQYF
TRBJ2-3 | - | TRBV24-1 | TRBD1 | TGTGCCACCACTGATTTCCTCGGGACAGGGGGCACAGATACGCAGTATTTT | CATTDFLGTGGTDTQYF
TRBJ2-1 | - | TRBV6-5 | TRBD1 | TGTGCCAGCGCAGCCCCGGGACAGGAGGCACGTGAGCAGTTCTTC | CASAAPGQEAREQFF
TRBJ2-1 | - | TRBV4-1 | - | TGCGCCATTAGCCAAGATGGGGTCGCTTTCTTC | CAISQDGVAFF
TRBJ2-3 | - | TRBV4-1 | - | TGCGCCAGCAACCAAAGACTCCTGAACACAGATACACAGTATTTT | CASNQRLLNTDTQYF
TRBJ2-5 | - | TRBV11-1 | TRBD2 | TGTGCCAGCATTTCAACTAGCGGGGGCGCGGAGACCCAGTACTTC | CASISTSGGAETQYF
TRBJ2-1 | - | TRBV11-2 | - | TGTGTCAGCAGACGAGGGACATGGAAGGTCAATGAGCAGTTCTTC | CVSRRGTWKVNEQFF
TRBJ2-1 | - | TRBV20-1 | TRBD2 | TGCAGTGCTAGAGAATACTGGCGGGGGGGCCACCATCAGTTCTTC | CSAREYWRGGHHQFF
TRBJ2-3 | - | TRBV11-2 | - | TGTGTCAGCAGCTTAGAGGCGGGTACCCCAGATATGCGGTATTTT | CVSSLEAGTPDMRYF
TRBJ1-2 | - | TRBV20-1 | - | TGCAGTAGTAGAGATGAGGGCAGGGAAATTAGTGGCTACACCTTC | CSSRDEGREISGYTF
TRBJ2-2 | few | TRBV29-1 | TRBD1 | TGCGGGTACAGGGGTCACACCGGGGAGCTGATTTTT | CGYRGHTGELIF
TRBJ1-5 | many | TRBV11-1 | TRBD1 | TGTGCCAGCAGCACCCACAGGGGAGGCAATCAGCCCCAGCATTTT | CASSTHRGGNQPQHF